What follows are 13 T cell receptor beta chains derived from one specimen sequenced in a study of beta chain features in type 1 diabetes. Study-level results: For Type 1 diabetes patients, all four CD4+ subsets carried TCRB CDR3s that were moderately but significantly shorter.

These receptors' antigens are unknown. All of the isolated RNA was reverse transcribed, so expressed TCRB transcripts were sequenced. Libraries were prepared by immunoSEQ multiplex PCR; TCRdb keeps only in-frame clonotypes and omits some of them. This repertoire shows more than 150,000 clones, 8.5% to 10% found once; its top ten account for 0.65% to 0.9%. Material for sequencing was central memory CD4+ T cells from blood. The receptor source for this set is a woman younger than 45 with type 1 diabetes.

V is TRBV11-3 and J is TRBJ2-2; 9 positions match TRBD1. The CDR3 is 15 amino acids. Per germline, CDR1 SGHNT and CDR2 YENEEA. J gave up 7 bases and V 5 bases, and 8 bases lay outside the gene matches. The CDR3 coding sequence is TGTGCCAGCAGCGCGGGGACAGGGCGGATCGGGGAGCTGTTTTTT. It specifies CASSAGTGRIGELFF.

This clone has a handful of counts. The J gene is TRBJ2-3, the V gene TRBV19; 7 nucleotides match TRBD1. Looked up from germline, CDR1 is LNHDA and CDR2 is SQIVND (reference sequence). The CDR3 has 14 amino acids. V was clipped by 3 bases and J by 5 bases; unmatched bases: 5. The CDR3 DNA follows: TGTGCCAGTAGTATGGACCAGGGGGAAGATACGCAGTATTTT. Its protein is CASSMDQGEDTQYF.

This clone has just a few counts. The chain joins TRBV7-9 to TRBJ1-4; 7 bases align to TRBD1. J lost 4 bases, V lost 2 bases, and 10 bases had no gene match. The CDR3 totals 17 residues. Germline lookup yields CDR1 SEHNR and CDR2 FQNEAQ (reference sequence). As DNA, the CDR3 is TGTGCCAGCAGCTTACCTGGAGGGGGCGCCGGTAATGAAAAACTGTTTTTT. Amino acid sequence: CASSLPGGGAGNEKLFF.

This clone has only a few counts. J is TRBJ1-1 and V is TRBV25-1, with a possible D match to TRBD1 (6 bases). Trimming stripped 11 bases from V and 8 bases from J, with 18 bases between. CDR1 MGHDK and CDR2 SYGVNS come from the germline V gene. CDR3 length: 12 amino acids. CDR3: CAPPGHSGEAFF. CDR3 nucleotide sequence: TGTGCCCCTCCGGGACACTCCGGGGAAGCTTTCTTT. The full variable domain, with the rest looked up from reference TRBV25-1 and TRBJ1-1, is EADIYQTPRYLVIGTGKKITLECSQTMGHDKMYWYQQDPGMELHLIHYSYGVNSTEKGDLSSESTVSRIRTEHFPLTLESARPSHTSQYLCAPPGHSGEAFFGQGTRLTVV.

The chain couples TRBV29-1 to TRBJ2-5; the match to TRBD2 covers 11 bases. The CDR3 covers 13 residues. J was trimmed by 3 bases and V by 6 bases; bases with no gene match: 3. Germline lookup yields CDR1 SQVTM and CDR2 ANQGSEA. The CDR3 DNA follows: TGCAGCGTCGGGACTAGCGGAAAAGAGACCCAGTACTTC. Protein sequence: CSVGTSGKETQYF. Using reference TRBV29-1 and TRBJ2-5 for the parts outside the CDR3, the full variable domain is SAVISQKPSRDICQRGTSLTIQCQVDSQVTMMFWYRQQPGQSLTLIATANQGSEATYESGFVIDKFPISRPNLTFSTLTVSNMSPEDSSIYLCSVGTSGKETQYFGPGTRLLVL.

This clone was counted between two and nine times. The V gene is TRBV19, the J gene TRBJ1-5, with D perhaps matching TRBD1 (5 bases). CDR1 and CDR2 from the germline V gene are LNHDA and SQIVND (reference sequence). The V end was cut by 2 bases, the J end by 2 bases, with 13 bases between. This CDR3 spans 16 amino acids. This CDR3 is CASSIIGSGGNQPQHF. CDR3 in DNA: TGTGCCAGTAGTATAATCGGATCGGGGGGCAATCAGCCCCAGCATTTT.

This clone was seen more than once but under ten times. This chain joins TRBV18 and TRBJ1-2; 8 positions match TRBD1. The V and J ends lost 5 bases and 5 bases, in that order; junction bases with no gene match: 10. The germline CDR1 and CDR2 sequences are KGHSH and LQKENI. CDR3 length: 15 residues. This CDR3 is CASSSSAGGEYGYTF. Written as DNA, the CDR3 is TGTGCCAGCTCAAGTTCGGCAGGGGGCGAGTATGGCTACACCTTC.

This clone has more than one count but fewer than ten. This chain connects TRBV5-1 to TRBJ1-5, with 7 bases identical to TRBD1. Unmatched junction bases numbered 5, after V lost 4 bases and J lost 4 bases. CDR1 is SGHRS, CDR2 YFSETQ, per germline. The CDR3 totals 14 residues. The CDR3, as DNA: TGCGCCAGCAGCCAGGGGGAAGGGAATCAGCCCCAGCATTTT. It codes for CASSQGEGNQPQHF.

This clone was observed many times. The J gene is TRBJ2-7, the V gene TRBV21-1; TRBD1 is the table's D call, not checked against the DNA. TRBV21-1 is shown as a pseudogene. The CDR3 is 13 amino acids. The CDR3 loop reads CASSRTGGDEQYF. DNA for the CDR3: TGTGCCAGCAGTAGGACAGGAGGCGACGAGCAGTACTTC.

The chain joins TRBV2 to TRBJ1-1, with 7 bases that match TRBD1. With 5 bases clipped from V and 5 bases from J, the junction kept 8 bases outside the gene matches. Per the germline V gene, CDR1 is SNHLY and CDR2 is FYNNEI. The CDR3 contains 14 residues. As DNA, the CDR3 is TGTGCCAGCAGTAAACAGGGGTGGGAGACTGAAGCTTTCTTT. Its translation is CASSKQGWETEAFF.

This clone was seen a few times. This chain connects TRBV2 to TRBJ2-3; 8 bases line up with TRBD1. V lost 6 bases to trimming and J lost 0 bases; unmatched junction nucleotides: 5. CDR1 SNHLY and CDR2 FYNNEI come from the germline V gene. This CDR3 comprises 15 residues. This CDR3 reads CASRRDRTSTDTQYF. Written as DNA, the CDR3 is TGTGCCAGCAGGCGGGACAGGACTAGCACAGATACGCAGTATTTT.

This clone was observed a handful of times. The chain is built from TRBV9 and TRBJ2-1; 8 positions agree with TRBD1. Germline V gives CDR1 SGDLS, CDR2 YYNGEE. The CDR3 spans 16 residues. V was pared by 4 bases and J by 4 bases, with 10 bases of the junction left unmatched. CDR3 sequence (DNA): TGTGCCAGCAGCCCCCGATGGGGACAGGCGTACAATGAGCAGTTCTTC. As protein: CASSPRWGQAYNEQFF.

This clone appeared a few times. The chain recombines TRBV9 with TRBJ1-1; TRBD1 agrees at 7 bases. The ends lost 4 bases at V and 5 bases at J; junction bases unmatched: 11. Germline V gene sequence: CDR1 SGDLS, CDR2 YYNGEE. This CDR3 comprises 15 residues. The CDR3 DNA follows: TGTGCCAGCAGCCCCCAGATGACAGGGCTGACTGAAGCTTTCTTT. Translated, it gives CASSPQMTGLTEAFF.